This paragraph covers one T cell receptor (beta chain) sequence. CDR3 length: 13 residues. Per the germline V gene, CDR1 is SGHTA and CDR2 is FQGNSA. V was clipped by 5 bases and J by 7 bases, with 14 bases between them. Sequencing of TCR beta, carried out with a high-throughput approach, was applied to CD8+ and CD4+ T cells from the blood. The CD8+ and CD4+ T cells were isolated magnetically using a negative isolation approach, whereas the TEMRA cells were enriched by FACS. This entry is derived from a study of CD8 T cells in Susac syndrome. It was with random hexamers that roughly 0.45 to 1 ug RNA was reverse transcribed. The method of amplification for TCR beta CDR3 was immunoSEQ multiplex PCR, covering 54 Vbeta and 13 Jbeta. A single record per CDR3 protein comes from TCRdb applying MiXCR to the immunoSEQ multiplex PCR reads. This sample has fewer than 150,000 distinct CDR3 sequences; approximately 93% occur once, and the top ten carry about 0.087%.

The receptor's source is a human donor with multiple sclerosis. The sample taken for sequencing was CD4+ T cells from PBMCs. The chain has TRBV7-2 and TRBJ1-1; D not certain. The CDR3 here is CASSPPGKGEAFF. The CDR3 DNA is TGTGCCAGCAGCCCCCCAGGAAAGGGTGAAGCTTTCTTT.